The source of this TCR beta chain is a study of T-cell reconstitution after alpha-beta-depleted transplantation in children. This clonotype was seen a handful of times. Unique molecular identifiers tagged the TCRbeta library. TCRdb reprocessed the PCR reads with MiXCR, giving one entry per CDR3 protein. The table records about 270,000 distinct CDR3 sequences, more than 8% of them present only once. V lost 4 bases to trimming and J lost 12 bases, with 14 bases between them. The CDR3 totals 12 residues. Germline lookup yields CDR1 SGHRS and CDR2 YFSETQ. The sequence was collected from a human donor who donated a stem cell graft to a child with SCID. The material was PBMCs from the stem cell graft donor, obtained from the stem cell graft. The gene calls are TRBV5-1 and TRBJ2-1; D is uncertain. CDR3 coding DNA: TGCGCCAGCAGCCCCGTCGGCGGCATGCAGTTCTTC. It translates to CASSPVGGMQFF.